The 30 T cell receptor beta chains below all came from one sample that was sequenced in a study of OX40 agonist ivuxolimab in advanced cancers. The table came from immunoSEQ multiplex PCR; TCRdb's copy has only in-frame clones and leaves some out. The data contain under 45,000 clones, around 73% of them seen just once; the ten biggest clones take up over 10%. Material: CD4+ or CD8+ T cells sorted from blood, obtained in a trial of the OX40 agonist ivuxolimab. The receptors originated from an adult with an advanced solid tumor such as melanoma, head and neck, liver or kidney cancer.

The gene calls are TRBV5-1 and TRBJ2-5, with D hard to call. The J call may be in error: the DNA end matches TRBJ2-7 better. This CDR3 region has 11 residues. The germline V gene encodes CDR1 SGHRS and CDR2 YFSETQ. The CDR3 DNA reads as TGCGCCAGCAGCTTGGGACACGAGCAGTACTTC. Translating it yields CASSLGHEQYF.

The rearrangement uses TRBV9 and TRBJ2-5, with 15 bases identical to TRBD2. Germline V gene lookup returns CDR1 SGDLS and CDR2 YYNGEE. V was clipped by 4 bases and J by 2 bases; unmatched bases: 3. The CDR3 totals 16 residues. The CDR3 region has the DNA TGTGCCAGCAGCCAAGGACTAGCGGGGGGGCAAGAGACCCAGTACTTC. Encoded protein: CASSQGLAGGQETQYF. Filled out from reference TRBV9 and TRBJ2-5, the complete variable domain reads DSGVTQTPKHLITATGQRVTLRCSPRSGDLSVYWYQQSLDQGLQFLIQYYNGEERAKGNILERFSAQQFPDLHSELNLSSLELGDSALYFCASSQGLAGGQETQYFGPGTRLLVL.

Only a few counts were recorded for this clone. The rearrangement uses TRBV7-9 and TRBJ2-7; D remains unclear. Germline V gene lookup returns CDR1 SEHNR and CDR2 FQNEAQ (reference sequence). The CDR3 extends over 14 amino acids. Trimming cost V 5 bases and J 1 base, with 12 bases left between them. The CDR3 nucleotides read TGTGCCAGCAGCGCTACTATGGGGTCCTACGAGCAGTACTTC. Translated: CASSATMGSYEQYF.

This sequence joins TRBV11-2 and TRBJ2-2, with D hard to call. The germline gives CDR1 SGHAT, CDR2 FQNNGV. The CDR3 contains 15 residues. V shed 1 base and J shed 6 bases, with 12 bases lying between them. This CDR3 is CASSLVDLEAGELFF. CDR3 bases: TGTGCCAGCAGCTTAGTGGATCTTGAAGCCGGGGAGCTGTTTTTT.

V gene TRBV7-2 combines with J gene TRBJ2-7; D uncertain. V lost 3 bases, J lost 4 bases, and 10 bases lay in between. The germline V gene has CDR1 SGHTA and CDR2 FQGNSA. The length of the CDR3 is 13 residues. The CDR3 is CASSFRALYEQYF. For the CDR3, the DNA is TGTGCCAGCAGCTTCCGGGCCCTTTACGAGCAGTACTTC.

V usage is TRBV19 and J usage is TRBJ2-6; TRBD1 might be the D (5 bases). The CDR3 is made up of 15 amino acids. Per germline, CDR1 LNHDA and CDR2 SQIVND (reference sequence). V shed 3 bases and J shed 2 bases, with 8 bases lying between them. CDR3 coding DNA: TGTGCCAGTAGTATTGGCAGGGCTGGGGCCAACGTCCTGACTTTC. Translation: CASSIGRAGANVLTF.

This clone was observed a few times. At one of its ends the junction is not consistent with the germline gene, which may arise from a read error. The chain has TRBV7-6 and TRBJ2-2; D gene ambiguous. From germline, CDR1 is SGHVS and CDR2 FNYEAQ. The CDR3 contains 13 residues. The CDR3 loop reads CASSSRNPGELFF. The CDR3 DNA is TGTGCCAGCAGCTCTAGGAACCCCGGGGAGCTGTTTTTT.

Judged by abundance, this clone is medium-sized. The chain combines TRBV10-3 with TRBJ2-7, with TRBD1 matching over 8 bases. V shed 6 bases, J shed 5 bases, and the junction held 6 bases outside the gene matches. The CDR3 is 13 residues long. Germline V gene lookup returns CDR1 ENHRY and CDR2 SYGVKD. For the CDR3, the DNA is TGTGCCATCAGCGGTGAGACAGGGGACGAGCAGTACTTC. This encodes CAISGETGDEQYF.

This sequence joins TRBV11-1 and TRBJ1-1, with D hard to call. The V gene's germline CDR1 is SGHAT and CDR2 FQDESV (reference sequence). The CDR3 extends over 15 amino acids. Deletions cut 5 bases from V and 5 bases from J, with 18 bases between. The CDR3 reads CASSIRAAVGTEAFF. The CDR3 region has the DNA TGTGCCAGCAGCATACGAGCCGCCGTGGGGACTGAAGCTTTCTTT.

V usage is TRBV6-1 and J usage is TRBJ2-7; 8 bases map to TRBD2. CDR1 is MNHNS, CDR2 SASEGT, per germline. This CDR3 region has 16 residues. The V gene end was trimmed by 3 bases and the J gene end by 5 bases; junction bases not matched to a gene: 12. The CDR3 coding sequence is TGTGCCAGCAGTGAGGTCCTCGCGGGAGGCCTTGACGAGCAGTACTTC. It yields the protein CASSEVLAGGLDEQYF.

This chain connects TRBV6-1 to TRBJ2-4, with D tentatively TRBD2 (6 bases). CDR3 length: 15 residues. The germline V gene encodes CDR1 MNHNS and CDR2 SASEGT. Trimming cost V 2 bases and J 10 bases, with 18 bases left between them. CDR3 protein: CASSEKWRDAEIQYF. In DNA, the CDR3 is TGTGCCAGCAGTGAAAAATGGCGGGATGCAGAGATTCAGTACTTC.

The rearrangement uses TRBV18 and TRBJ2-7; unclear D gene. This CDR3 region has 15 residues. V gave up 3 bases and J gave up 2 bases, with 14 bases separating them. Germline loops: CDR1 KGHSH, CDR2 LQKENI. The CDR3 loop reads CASSPSVVRTYEQYF. CDR3 DNA sequence: TGTGCCAGCTCACCCTCAGTTGTAAGAACCTACGAGCAGTACTTC.

Only one count was recorded for this clone. The chain employs TRBV5-6 and TRBJ2-1; no clear D. CDR1 SGHDT and CDR2 YYEEEE come from the germline V gene. Trimming pared 4 bases from V and 2 bases from J, leaving 7 bases between. The CDR3 extends over 13 amino acids. The CDR3 DNA is TGTGCCAGCAGCCCCTTAGCCTACAATGAGCAGTTCTTC. Its translation is CASSPLAYNEQFF.

A note on this clone: In the same sample, other DNA sequences code for this CDR3. The chain recombines TRBV19 with TRBJ1-2; possible D gene TRBD1, 5 bases. The length of the CDR3 is 13 residues. Germline lookup yields CDR1 LNHDA and CDR2 SQIVND (reference sequence). V lost 2 bases and J 4 bases, leaving 8 bases between the germline ends. The CDR3 reads CASSIQGLYGYTF. The CDR3 bases are TGTGCCAGTAGTATACAGGGCCTCTATGGCTACACCTTC.

CDR3 nucleotide sequence: TGTGCCAGCAGCGCGGGAGGACCCTACGAGCAGTACTTC. Its protein is CASSAGGPYEQYF. The rearrangement links TRBV9 to TRBJ2-7; TRBD2 matches 7 bases. CDR1 and CDR2 (germline): SGDLS, YYNGEE. There are 13 residues in the CDR3. The V and J ends lost 3 bases and 2 bases, in that order; junction bases with no gene match: 2.

V gene TRBV7-6 combines with J gene TRBJ2-5, with TRBD1 matching over 10 bases. The germline gives CDR1 SGHVS, CDR2 FNYEAQ. CDR3 length: 13 amino acids. V lost 6 bases and J lost 7; bases outside the gene matches: 5. The CDR3 loop reads CASRTGGTGTQYF. CDR3 DNA: TGTGCCAGCAGGACAGGGGGCACTGGGACCCAGTACTTC.

This sequence joins TRBV7-9 and TRBJ2-1; D not resolved. The germline V gene has CDR1 SEHNR and CDR2 FQNEAQ (reference sequence). The CDR3 runs 16 residues. The V end lost 5 bases, the J end lost 5 bases, and 19 bases lay between the germline ends. The CDR3 DNA is TGTGCCAGCAGCCCTACGTTTATAGGGATACACAATGAGCAGTTCTTC. This gives the protein CASSPTFIGIHNEQFF.

V usage is TRBV10-3 and J usage is TRBJ2-3, with D uncertain. The CDR3 has 15 amino acids. V was clipped by 2 bases and J by 6 bases, with 15 bases between them. Germline V gives CDR1 ENHRY, CDR2 SYGVKD. The CDR3 nucleotides are TGTGCCATCAGTGAGAGGCGGCCGGATCTCGATACGCAGTATTTT. It is translated as CAISERRPDLDTQYF.

The chain employs TRBV4-1 and TRBJ2-3, with 12 positions matching TRBD2. The CDR3 extends over 16 amino acids. The J segment lost 4 bases and the V segment lost 4 bases, leaving 6 bases of the junction unmatched. Germline V gene lookup returns CDR1 MGHRA and CDR2 YSYEKL. The CDR3 reads CASSLGLAGRADTQYF. As DNA, the CDR3 is TGCGCCAGCAGCCTCGGACTAGCGGGAAGAGCAGATACGCAGTATTTT.

The V and J genes are TRBV9 and TRBJ2-3, with 13 bases lining up with TRBD2. CDR3 length: 18 residues. With V trimmed by 2 bases and J by 5 bases, 11 bases remained unmatched. Germline CDR1 SGDLS, CDR2 YYNGEE. CDR3 nucleotides: TGTGCCAGCAGCGTCGGGGGACTAGCGGGGCCAGGAGGAGATACGCAGTATTTT. Protein product: CASSVGGLAGPGGDTQYF.

This clone was observed a single time. The V and J genes are TRBV5-4 and TRBJ2-7, with D uncertain. CDR1 is SGHNT and CDR2 is YYREEE in the germline V gene (reference sequence). The V and J ends lost 3 bases and 6 bases respectively, with 10 bases between them. The CDR3 sequence is 12 residues long. The CDR3 sequence: CASSSIGVEQYF. Written as DNA, the CDR3 is TGTGCCAGCAGCTCGATCGGTGTCGAGCAGTACTTC. Looking up the rest from reference TRBV5-4 and TRBJ2-7 gives the full variable domain: ETGVTQSPTHLIKTRGQQVTLRCSSQSGHNTVSWYQQALGQGPQFIFQYYREEENGRGNFPPRFSGLQFPNYSSELNVNALELDDSALYLCASSSIGVEQYFGPGTRLTVT.

The table lists this clone with a count of one. DNA of the CDR3: TGCGCCAGCAGCTTCCCGGGACCCTACTCCTACAATGAGCAGTTCTTC. Its protein is CASSFPGPYSYNEQFF. The J gene is TRBJ2-1, the V gene TRBV5-1; either TRBD1 or TRBD2 may fit D (5 bases each). The CDR3 covers 16 residues. Germline V gene data show CDR1 as SGHRS and CDR2 as YFSETQ. Trimming removed 2 bases from V and 0 bases from J, with 12 bases in between.

The rearrangement uses TRBV5-8 and TRBJ2-2; no firm D call. Germline CDR1 reads SGHTS; CDR2 reads YDEGEE. CDR3 length: 16 residues. The ends were cut back, 4 bases at V and 2 bases at J, with 15 bases in the middle. Here the CDR3 DNA reads TGTGCCAGCAGCCATGACTCACCCTTAAACACCGGGGAGCTGTTTTTT. Translation gives CASSHDSPLNTGELFF.

This clone was recorded a few times. The V and J genes are TRBV19 and TRBJ2-6; D remains ambiguous. In germline, CDR1 is LNHDA, CDR2 SQIVND (reference sequence). The ends were cut back, 6 bases at V and 4 bases at J, with 7 bases in the middle. This CDR3 has 13 residues. The CDR3 sequence: CASSPTGANVLTF. DNA of the CDR3: TGTGCCAGTAGCCCGACAGGGGCCAACGTCCTGACTTTC.

The chain joins TRBV5-5 to TRBJ1-5; D remains unclear. Germline V CDR1 and CDR2: SGHKS, YYEKEE (reference sequence). The CDR3 has 15 residues. The V and J ends lost 0 bases and 6 bases respectively, with 13 bases between them. Here the CDR3 reads CASSLERVVGQPQHF. CDR3 bases: TGTGCCAGCAGCTTGGAGAGGGTTGTCGGTCAGCCCCAGCATTTT.

The genes are TRBV7-9 and TRBJ2-4, with 7 bases that match TRBD2. The germline V gene has CDR1 SEHNR and CDR2 FQNEAQ (reference sequence). This CDR3 spans 17 amino acids. J lost 8 bases, V lost 4 bases, and 17 bases had no gene match. The CDR3 region is CASSSDAAGTTGDIQYF. DNA of the CDR3: TGTGCCAGCAGCTCCGACGCAGCCGGGACTACCGGCGACATTCAGTACTTC.

V gene TRBV5-1 combines with J gene TRBJ2-2; D is uncertain. CDR1 and CDR2 (germline): SGHRS, YFSETQ. V was pared by 1 base and J by 6 bases, with 10 bases between. This CDR3 region has 14 residues. CDR3 amino acids: CASSLIDAAGELFF. The CDR3 nucleotides read TGCGCCAGCAGCTTGATCGATGCCGCCGGGGAGCTGTTTTTT.

The V and J genes are TRBV20-1 and TRBJ2-1, with no clear D. This CDR3 contains 11 residues. The germline V and J ends were trimmed by 5 bases and 10 bases, with 12 bases remaining between them. Germline V gene sequence: CDR1 DFQATT, CDR2 SNEGSKA (reference sequence). The CDR3 bases are TGCAGTGCTTGGGTGCGTAGGGAGCAGTTCTTC. It codes for CSAWVRREQFF.

The V and J genes are TRBV28 and TRBJ2-5, with 10 bases fitting TRBD1. Germline CDR1 reads MDHEN; CDR2 reads SYDVKM. CDR3 length: 15 residues. The junction had 7 bases not matched to a gene; V was cut back by 5 bases and J by 4 bases. The CDR3 region is CASSTRGTGAETQYF. The CDR3 DNA is TGTGCCAGCAGTACCCGGGGGACAGGGGCAGAGACCCAGTACTTC.

The J gene is TRBJ2-7, the V gene TRBV12-2; the table gives TRBD1 as D, unverified against the DNA. TRBV12-2 is a documented pseudogene. There are 15 residues in the CDR3. CDR3: CASRDPGTPTYEQYF. The CDR3 DNA reads TGTGCAAGTCGCGACCCCGGGACACCCACCTACGAGCAGTACTTC.